These T cell receptor beta chains were read from a single sample in a study of vaccination effects on CD4 cells after COVID-19. No antigen has been identified for these receptors. Generated by immunoSEQ multiplex PCR, the TCRdb table keeps only in-frame clones and is missing some. The data show tens of thousands of clones, with approximately 78% seen just once and approximately 22% held by the top ten. The input for sequencing was CD4+ T cells from PBMCs cultured without peptide, taken before COVID-19 vaccination. Receptors were obtained from a human donor who had a prior SARS-CoV-2 infection. Each CDR3 is given without its conserved first and last residue.

v_call,j_call,cdr3_aa
TRBV5-6,TRBJ1-3,ASSLGLGTNSGNTIY
TRBV19,TRBJ1-1,ASSRTGVTEAF
TRBV18,TRBJ1-5,ASSPGDIRYSNQPQH
TRBV20-1,TRBJ1-2,SATDRAGYT
TRBV20-1,TRBJ2-3,SASRTDSTDTQY
TRBV7-8,TRBJ1-2,ASSLVLRGGYGYT
TRBV24-1,TRBJ2-5,ATSDPGQAGETQY
TRBV5-1,TRBJ2-7,ASSLAGRGGDHEQY
TRBV3-1/TRBV3-2,TRBJ2-2,ASSQDFIMAGELF
TRBV9,TRBJ2-1,ASSVLGLAGANEQF
TRBV6-5,TRBJ1-4,ASNDRSRDGKLF
TRBV30,TRBJ2-1,AWTGSWYNEQF
TRBV4-2,TRBJ2-3,ASSQDVFSADTQY
TRBV14,TRBJ2-7,ASSQGAGQYYEQY
TRBV3-1/TRBV3-2,TRBJ2-7,ASSRYDRPGEQY
TRBV9,TRBJ1-3,ASSVGETGGSGNTIY
TRBV4-2,TRBJ1-5,ASSPALWIRPGAQSNQPQH
TRBV6-5,TRBJ2-6,ASSFTVSGANVLT
TRBV13,TRBJ1-1,ATRRGYTEAF
TRBV4-1,TRBJ1-3,ASSRGPSGNTIY
TRBV11-2,TRBJ1-2,ASSSPRQANYGYT
TRBV3-1/TRBV3-2,TRBJ1-1,ASSQDRGNTEAF
TRBV5-1,TRBJ2-3,ASSLTSSDTQY
TRBV11-2,TRBJ2-7,ASSLGFAGGYEQY
TRBV15,TRBJ2-7,ATSRESSYEQY
TRBV14,TRBJ1-3,ASSRQIISGNTIY
TRBV12-3/TRBV12-4,TRBJ1-1,ASRSDRDTEAF
TRBV6-4,TRBJ1-2,ASPGGGNGYT
TRBV6-5,TRBJ1-2,ASTKDSKYGYT
TRBV18,TRBJ2-2,ASSTTQRQDRQNTGELF
TRBV7-3,TRBJ2-2,ASSHPPGSGGELF
TRBV27,TRBJ1-6,ASSLKYLDNSPLH
TRBV5-4,TRBJ1-6,ASSLSGGANSPLH
TRBV30,TRBJ2-2,AWSVTFNTGELF
TRBV6-2/TRBV6-3,TRBJ2-5,ASSTPRGSGGGMGQETQY
TRBV24-1,TRBJ1-1,ATSDLRGNAF
TRBV2,TRBJ2-7,ASREWTGHEQY
TRBV11-2,TRBJ1-2,ASTRLRGAGGYT
TRBV2,TRBJ1-1,ASSAGQGFAEAF
TRBV15,TRBJ2-5,ATSRDFGATQETQY